This TCR beta chain was found in a study of blood T cell repertoires in COVID-19. V trimming: 0 bases; J trimming: 7 bases; junction bases outside the gene matches: 5. Germline values: CDR1 SGHNT, CDR2 YYREEE (reference sequence). The CDR3 has 15 residues. This clone was recorded once. TCRdb's copy holds only in-frame clones and misses some; the assay was immunoSEQ multiplex PCR. The sample records just over 300,000 clones, roughly 89% being singletons. This TCR was sampled from a woman under 30 who had recovered from COVID-19. Sequencing was done on a sample of PBMCs or T cells enriched from blood (not recorded which). J is TRBJ1-5 and V is TRBV5-4; 9 bases agree with TRBD1. CDR3 sequence: CASSLDRGRGQPQHF. The CDR3, as DNA: TGTGCCAGCAGCTTGGACAGGGGGCGCGGGCAGCCCCAGCATTTT.